The present TCR beta chain was sequenced within a study of cytomegalovirus exposure and HLA in healthy donors. There are 14 residues in the CDR3. CDR1 and CDR2 from the germline V gene are SGDLS and YYNGEE. V lost 0 bases and J lost 4, with 8 bases in between. PCR primers comprised 60 Vbeta and 13 Jbeta primers. The assay was immunoSEQ multiplex PCR, and TCRdb's table has in-frame clones only and misses some. The repertoire table contains some 200,000 clones. The receptor was isolated from a young man in good health and CMV-seronegative. The chain carries TRBV9 and TRBJ1-5, with D possibly matching TRBD1 (5 bases). Sequences were obtained from PBMCs. CDR3 in amino acids: CASSVESGNQPQHF. DNA for the CDR3: TGTGCCAGCAGCGTAGAATCAGGGAATCAGCCCCAGCATTTT.